This T cell receptor beta chain originates from a study of shared clonotypes between healthy human individuals. General study points: The naive CD4 repertoires of a handful of donors were compared, and around 4.9% of clonotypes were shared.

Trimming cost V 7 bases and J 0 bases, with 14 bases left between them. The CDR3 covers 15 residues. Germline V CDR1 and CDR2: LNHDA, SQIVND (reference sequence). Data came from immunoSEQ multiplex PCR; TCRdb stores just in-frame clones and leaves some out. The data hold about 110,000 clones, with more than 65% observed a single time. There are a few counts of this clone. Its antigen is not known. The origin of this receptor is a woman in her twenties or thirties in good health. The rearrangement joins TRBV19 to TRBJ2-3; TRBD2 might be the D (6 bases). The sample comprised memory CD8+ T cells sorted from blood. Specified subset: CD45RO+ cells pooled with CCR7-negative TemRA cells. CDR3 amino acids: CASTSIAVSTDTQYF. For the CDR3, the DNA is TGTGCCAGTACCTCTATAGCGGTTAGCACAGATACGCAGTATTTT.